The 14 T cell receptor beta chains given below trace back to one sample, sequenced in a study of T cells in Graves' hyperthyroidism and ophthalmopathy. Amplification of TCR beta CDR3 regions used RNA as the template. Initially, a first-round RT-PCR of the TCR CDR3 employed the HTBI primer set. MiXCR, applied by TCRdb to the multiplex PCR reads, yields one record per CDR3 protein. The repertoire holds 500,000 or so distinct CDR3 sequences, more than 15% seen once, with around 32% in the top ten. Sequenced input: blood. The receptors stem from a woman aged 25 to 39 with Graves' ophthalmopathy.

This clonotype was counted a few times. The V call is TRBV19, the J call TRBJ1-1, with D hard to call. CDR3 length: 16 amino acids. V gave up 2 bases and J gave up 0 bases, with 13 bases separating them. The germline V gene encodes CDR1 LNHDA and CDR2 SQIVND (reference sequence). The CDR3, as DNA: TGTGCCAGTAGTATATTGGCGGGAAGGATGAACACTGAAGCTTTCTTT. Protein product: CASSILAGRMNTEAFF.

This chain links TRBV4-1 with TRBJ1-4, with a weak D call TRBD1 (6 bases). V was pared by 2 bases and J by 2 bases, with 12 bases between. The CDR3 has 16 amino acids. Germline-derived CDR1 and CDR2 are MGHRA and YSYEKL. CDR3 nucleotide sequence: TGCGCCAGCAGCCAAAGTACGGGGGCGACTAATGAAAAACTGTTTTTT. Translating gives CASSQSTGATNEKLFF.

This clonotype was counted between two and nine times. The gene calls are TRBV7-8 and TRBJ2-7, with 11 bases matching TRBD2. There are 14 residues in the CDR3. Germline V gives CDR1 SGHVS, CDR2 FQNEAQ. V was pared by 4 bases and J by 4 bases, with 3 bases of the junction left unmatched. CDR3 sequence: CASSSTSGMYEQYF. The CDR3 DNA reads as TGTGCCAGCAGCTCGACTAGCGGGATGTACGAGCAGTACTTC.

Only a few counts were recorded for this clonotype. V gene TRBV5-1 combines with J gene TRBJ2-3, with D possibly matching TRBD2 (5 bases). CDR1 is SGHRS and CDR2 is YFSETQ in the germline V gene. The CDR3 consists of 13 residues. Trimming shortened V by 1 base and J by 9 bases, and 12 bases separated the two germline ends. In nucleotides, the CDR3 is TGCGCCAGCAGCTTGATACCCGAGGGAACGCAGTATTTT. Encoded protein: CASSLIPEGTQYF.

This clonotype has ten or more counts. The V call is TRBV7-8, the J call TRBJ2-3; no firm D call. CDR1 and CDR2 from the germline V gene are SGHVS and FQNEAQ. The V end lost 3 bases, the J end lost 2 bases, and 3 bases lay between the germline ends. The CDR3 is 12 residues long. CDR3 loop: CASSFPTDTQYF. In nucleotides, the CDR3 is TGTGCCAGCAGCTTTCCCACAGATACGCAGTATTTT.

This sequence joins TRBV9 and TRBJ2-1; D is possibly TRBD2 (7 bases). The V and J ends lost 4 bases and 6 bases respectively, with 20 bases between them. The CDR3 spans 16 residues. Looked up from germline, CDR1 is SGDLS and CDR2 is YYNGEE. The CDR3, as DNA: TGTGCCAGCAGCCTCTCTCGGGGCGGGGGCGTCAATGAGCAGTTCTTC. As protein: CASSLSRGGGVNEQFF.

The chain's CDR3 is CASSLGGSGYEQFF. Written as DNA, the CDR3 is TGTGCCAGCAGCTTGGGTGGTAGCGGCTATGAGCAGTTCTTC. The genes are TRBV5-5 and TRBJ2-1, with D possibly being TRBD2 (6 bases). The length of the CDR3 is 14 residues. Germline V gene lookup returns CDR1 SGHKS and CDR2 YYEKEE (reference sequence). V lost 0 bases, J lost 8 bases, and 12 bases lay in between.

This clonotype has at least ten counts. This chain joins TRBV9 and TRBJ1-5; 9 bases fit TRBD1. The V segment lost 0 bases and the J segment 5 bases; nucleotides outside the gene matches: 0. Per germline, CDR1 SGDLS and CDR2 YYNGEE. The CDR3 is 14 amino acids. The CDR3 reads CASSVDRGHQPQHF. CDR3 in DNA: TGTGCCAGCAGCGTAGACAGGGGGCATCAGCCCCAGCATTTT.

The V and J genes are TRBV27 and TRBJ1-2; D is unclear. CDR1 MNHEY and CDR2 SMNVEV come from the germline V gene (reference sequence). Trimming took off 6 bases at V and 4 bases at J, with 15 bases between the two ends. The CDR3 consists of 14 residues. This chain's CDR3 is CASRPPQTPYGYTF. CDR3 bases: TGTGCCAGCAGACCCCCCCAGACCCCCTATGGCTACACCTTC.

V usage is TRBV27 and J usage is TRBJ1-4, with TRBD1 identical over 9 bases. The germline CDR1 and CDR2 sequences are MNHEY and SMNVEV (reference sequence). The CDR3 is 16 residues long. The V gene end was trimmed by 5 bases and the J gene end by 3 bases; junction bases not matched to a gene: 7. The CDR3 sequence: CASSLGTGMSNEKLFF. For the CDR3, the DNA is TGTGCCAGCAGTCTCGGGACAGGGATGTCTAATGAAAAACTGTTTTTT.

The V and J genes are TRBV20-1 and TRBJ2-5; D ambiguous. Germline V gene sequence: CDR1 DFQATT, CDR2 SNEGSKA (reference sequence). Trimming took off 6 bases at V and 4 bases at J, with 15 bases between the two ends. This CDR3 has 13 residues. The CDR3 is CSAAWGSRETQYF. The DNA of the CDR3 is TGCAGTGCCGCCTGGGGTTCCCGAGAGACCCAGTACTTC.

V is TRBV29-1 and J is TRBJ1-1; a weak D match, TRBD1 (6 bases). Trimming removed 6 bases at V and 3 bases at J, with 11 bases between. The CDR3 runs 12 residues. Germline V gives CDR1 SQVTM, CDR2 ANQGSEA. This CDR3 is CSVQQGDTEAFF. The CDR3 nucleotides read TGCAGCGTCCAACAGGGAGACACTGAAGCTTTCTTT.

This clonotype came up many times. This rearrangement joins TRBV10-3 to TRBJ2-3, with TRBD1 identical over 8 bases. V was clipped by 5 bases and J by 2 bases; unmatched bases: 6. Germline loops: CDR1 ENHRY, CDR2 SYGVKD. The CDR3 covers 15 residues. The CDR3 bases are TGTGCCATCAGTTTCAGGACAGGGCACACAGATACGCAGTATTTT. It specifies CAISFRTGHTDTQYF.

This clonotype was recorded at least ten times. CDR3 sequence reads: CSAAYDRGNTDTQYF. CDR3 in DNA: TGCAGTGCCGCATACGACAGGGGGAATACGGATACGCAGTATTTT. This chain links TRBV20-1 with TRBJ2-3; TRBD1 matches 9 bases. The germline CDR1 and CDR2 sequences are DFQATT and SNEGSKA (reference sequence). Trimming took 6 bases from V and 6 from J; bases not matched to a gene: 13. This CDR3 is built from 15 residues.